This T cell receptor beta chain was recorded in a study of T cells in narcolepsy. The CDR3 sequence is 15 residues long. The V end was cut by 0 bases, the J end by 6 bases, with 11 bases between. The germline gives CDR1 SGHAT, CDR2 FQDESV (reference sequence). Study-level results: Healthy controls reportedly lacked the autoreactive clonotypes serially found in patients' blood. Some memory CD4+ repertoires had no autoreactive clone sequences. Same-patient CSF and blood CD4+ T cell clonotypes included HCRT-specific and TRIB2-specific autoreactive ones.

Worth noting for this clone: The antigen is undetermined.

The protocol was immunoSEQ multiplex PCR, while the TCRdb copy is restricted to in-frame clones and leaves out a portion. Of approximately 30,000 clones listed, 65% to 90% are singletons. The J gene is TRBJ2-2, the V gene TRBV11-1; a possible D gene is TRBD2 (5 bases). The sample was CD45RA- memory CD4+ T cells from PBMCs. The TCR originated in a human donor with narcolepsy. This CDR3 reads CASSLAEGRAGELFF. CDR3 bases: TGTGCCAGCAGCTTAGCCGAGGGCCGGGCCGGGGAGCTGTTTTTT.